This note documents a single T cell receptor beta chain sequence. The germline CDR1 and CDR2 sequences are SNHLY and FYNNEI. V trimming: 7 bases; J trimming: 1 base; junction bases outside the gene matches: 10. The CDR3 extends over 16 amino acids. The sample comes from a study of blood T cell repertoires in COVID-19. The overall study: T cells, B-cell-depleted T cells, or PBMCs supplied cDNA or gDNA.

Per the study methods: It was from reference gene primer amplification that nucleated cell counts were estimated. Repertoires were generated with immunoSEQ multiplex PCR, while TCRdb's copy carries only in-frame clones and drops some. V and J calls and clone size are copied from that table; D and trimming were computed from the DNA. The sample lists tens of thousands of clones, 80% to 90% occurring once. The chain is built from TRBV2 and TRBJ1-2; 9 nucleotides align to TRBD1. The receptor was isolated from an elderly woman with acute or convalescent COVID-19. The sequenced sample was peripheral blood. This chain's CDR3 is CASTTGQGTFNYGYTF. CDR3 in DNA: TGTGCCAGCACCACAGGACAGGGGACCTTTAACTATGGCTACACCTTC.